This T cell receptor beta chain was captured in a study of CD8 T cells in ankylosing spondylitis. Study-level results: Matched ankylosing spondylitis synovial fluid reportedly showed significant enrichment of disease-linked clones. Peripheral blood samples showed relatively rare disease-linked clones, and these clones were CD8+.

This clonotype was recorded a few times. The target antigen is unknown. The V gene's germline CDR1 is LGHNA and CDR2 YSLEER. The CDR3 contains 16 residues. Trimming took 0 bases from V and 3 from J, leaving 14 bases between them. TCRdb redid the calling of the 5' RACE reads with MiXCR, one entry per CDR3 protein. Among around 150,000 distinct CDR3 sequences listed, approximately 32% were seen once. Specimen: synovial fluid, either unsorted or a sorted T cell fraction (not recorded which). The gene calls are TRBV4-3 and TRBJ1-2; the D gene is possibly TRBD1 (6 bases). The receptor's source is a male donor with ankylosing spondylitis. CDR3 nucleotide sequence: TGCGCCAGCAGCCAAGATTATCGGGGGGCGGACTATGGCTACACCTTC. This gives the protein CASSQDYRGADYGYTF.